These T cell receptor beta chains were read from a single sample in a study of CD8 T cells in ankylosing spondylitis. MiXCR was run by TCRdb on the 5' RACE reads, yielding one entry per CDR3 protein. Of over 700,000 distinct CDR3 sequences listed, under 20% were seen once; the top ten hold under 20%. What was sequenced was blood, either unsorted or a sorted T cell fraction (not recorded which). These receptors came from a male donor with ankylosing spondylitis. CDR3s include the opening cysteine and the closing phenylalanine or tryptophan. Each record gives: D gene, J gene, V gene, clone size, CDR3 protein, CDR3 DNA. A D gene is named only where the DNA matches it firmly. Clone sizes are given selectively: once, few, many, or a class where the clone is expanded.

. | TRBJ2-5 | TRBV20-1 | . | CSARKRQAQETQYF | TGCAGTGCTAGAAAACGACAGGCTCAAGAGACCCAGTACTTC
. | TRBJ2-1 | TRBV28 | . | CASSLRGTRDNEQFF | TGTGCCAGCAGTTTAAGAGGGACAAGGGACAATGAGCAGTTCTTC
. | TRBJ2-2 | TRBV12-3/TRBV12-4 | few | CASIKSREDTGELFF | TGTGCCAGCATTAAGAGCAGGGAGGACACCGGGGAGCTGTTTTTT
. | TRBJ2-1 | TRBV9 | few | CASSVGLPGDEQFF | TGTGCCAGCAGCGTGGGACTGCCTGGGGATGAGCAGTTCTTC
. | TRBJ2-1 | TRBV6-6 | few | CASTVTGYNEQFF | TGTGCCAGCACAGTGACAGGCTACAATGAGCAGTTCTTC
. | TRBJ2-2 | TRBV24-1 | . | CATSNTNTGELFF | TGTGCCACCTCCAATACGAACACCGGGGAGCTGTTTTTT
. | TRBJ2-3 | TRBV11-2 | . | CASSSWAALTDTQYF | TGTGCCAGCAGCTCATGGGCGGCGCTGACCGATACGCAGTATTTT
. | TRBJ2-2 | TRBV29-1 | few | CSVLTGITGELFF | TGCAGCGTTCTGACAGGAATCACCGGGGAGCTGTTTTTT
TRBD2 | TRBJ2-3 | TRBV9 | . | CASSIGTITHPPDTQYF | TGTGCCAGCAGCATCGGGACTATAACCCACCCGCCAGATACGCAGTATTTT
TRBD2 | TRBJ2-1 | TRBV7-7 | once | CASSLGLAGGANEQFF | TGTGCCAGCAGCTTGGGACTAGCGGGAGGGGCGAATGAGCAGTTCTTC
TRBD1 | TRBJ2-2 | TRBV5-1 | many | CASSLGQGWTGELFF | TGCGCCAGCAGCCTCGGACAGGGCTGGACCGGGGAGCTGTTTTTT
TRBD2 | TRBJ2-3 | TRBV10-3 | . | CAISERASGGASDTQYF | TGTGCCATCAGTGAGAGAGCTAGCGGGGGGGCATCGGATACGCAGTATTTT
TRBD1 | TRBJ2-7 | TRBV9 | . | CASSETGEVKQYF | TGTGCCAGCAGCGAGACAGGGGAAGTGAAGCAGTACTTC
. | TRBJ2-1 | TRBV7-9 | few | CASSFINEQFF | TGTGCCAGCAGCTTCATAAATGAGCAGTTCTTC
. | TRBJ2-3 | TRBV12-3/TRBV12-4 | . | CASRMVTDTQYF | TGTGCCAGCAGAATGGTCACAGATACGCAGTATTTT
. | TRBJ1-1 | TRBV20-1 | . | CSATAPEYTEAFF | TGCAGTGCTACAGCCCCGGAGTACACTGAAGCTTTCTTT
. | TRBJ2-2 | TRBV4-1 | few | CASSQTGLPTGELFF | TGCGCCAGCAGCCAAACTGGTCTGCCCACCGGGGAGCTGTTTTTT
TRBD2 | TRBJ2-1 | TRBV20-1 | many | CSARDGLAGSNNEQFF | TGCAGTGCTAGAGATGGACTAGCGGGAAGCAACAATGAGCAGTTCTTC
TRBD2 | TRBJ2-2 | TRBV4-2 | . | CASSQATSGSGGAGELFF | TGTGCCAGCAGCCAAGCAACTAGCGGGAGTGGGGGAGCCGGGGAGCTGTTTTTT
. | TRBJ1-1 | TRBV7-9 | . | CASSHARVLNTEAFF | TGTGCCAGCAGCCATGCCAGGGTGCTGAACACTGAAGCTTTCTTT
. | TRBJ1-3 | TRBV12-3/TRBV12-4 | . | CASTRTEPGNTIYF | TGTGCCAGCACCAGGACAGAACCTGGAAACACCATATATTTT
. | TRBJ2-7 | TRBV6-2/TRBV6-3 | . | CASRPGRTYEQYF | TGTGCCAGCAGACCGGGACGGACCTACGAGCAGTACTTC
. | TRBJ2-3 | TRBV20-1 | few | CSARGLRGLGTDTQYF | TGCAGTGCTAGAGGACTACGGGGGTTGGGGACAGATACGCAGTATTTT
. | TRBJ2-1 | TRBV11-2 | many | CASSTASEQFF | TGTGCCAGCAGCACAGCTAGTGAGCAGTTCTTC
TRBD2 | TRBJ2-1 | TRBV3-1 | few | CASSQGGLPNNEQFF | TGTGCCAGCAGCCAGGGGGGACTACCAAACAATGAGCAGTTCTTC
. | TRBJ1-5 | TRBV20-1 | few | CSAREPDIGVIGNQPQHF | TGCAGTGCTAGAGAACCCGACATCGGGGTGATTGGCAATCAGCCCCAGCATTTT
TRBD2 | TRBJ2-5 | TRBV4-3 | . | CASSQDQRGDQETQYF | TGCGCCAGCAGCCAAGATCAGCGGGGTGACCAAGAGACCCAGTACTTC
. | TRBJ2-3 | TRBV5-5 | few | CASSGRAVLLTDTQYF | TGTGCCAGCAGTGGACGAGCGGTCCTACTCACAGATACGCAGTATTTT
TRBD1 | TRBJ2-7 | TRBV4-2 | . | CASSPGQGRNEQYF | TGTGCCAGCAGCCCCGGACAGGGGCGCAACGAGCAGTACTTC
. | TRBJ2-1 | TRBV20-1 | . | CSASRKGYGNEQFF | TGCAGTGCTAGCCGCAAGGGCTATGGCAATGAGCAGTTCTTC
TRBD1 | TRBJ2-7 | TRBV12-3/TRBV12-4 | . | CASSLRRQGAGEQYF | TGTGCCAGCAGTTTAAGGAGACAGGGGGCTGGCGAGCAGTACTTC
. | TRBJ1-4 | TRBV11-2 | . | CASSLDSAGNEKLFF | TGTGCCAGCAGCTTAGACTCGGCCGGTAATGAAAAACTGTTTTTT
. | TRBJ2-1 | TRBV29-1 | . | CSVESGFF | TGCAGCGTTGAGTCCGGGTTCTTC
. | TRBJ2-7 | TRBV20-1 | once | CSASLSKAEQYF | TGCAGTGCTAGTTTGTCTAAAGCCGAGCAGTACTTC
TRBD2 | TRBJ2-1 | TRBV5-1 | few | CASRLAGVGEQFF | TGCGCCAGCAGACTAGCGGGAGTGGGTGAGCAGTTCTTC
TRBD1 | TRBJ1-1 | TRBV3-1 | many | CASSQLDRGEAFF | TGTGCCAGCAGCCAGCTTGACAGGGGGGAAGCTTTCTTT
TRBD2 | TRBJ2-5 | TRBV7-8 | . | CASSLARGVSGSLETQYF | TGTGCCAGCAGCTTAGCGCGCGGGGTTAGCGGGAGTTTGGAGACCCAGTACTTC
. | TRBJ2-7 | TRBV12-3/TRBV12-4 | few | CASSGGSLYEQYF | TGTGCCAGTTCAGGAGGGAGTCTCTACGAGCAGTACTTC
. | TRBJ2-3 | TRBV5-1 | few | CASSPEEWGLGTDTQYF | TGCGCCAGCAGCCCAGAGGAATGGGGGCTGGGTACAGATACGCAGTATTTT
. | TRBJ1-6 | TRBV4-2 | . | CASSQDGRSYNSPLHF | TGTGCCAGCAGCCAAGATGGGCGGTCCTATAATTCACCCCTCCACTTT